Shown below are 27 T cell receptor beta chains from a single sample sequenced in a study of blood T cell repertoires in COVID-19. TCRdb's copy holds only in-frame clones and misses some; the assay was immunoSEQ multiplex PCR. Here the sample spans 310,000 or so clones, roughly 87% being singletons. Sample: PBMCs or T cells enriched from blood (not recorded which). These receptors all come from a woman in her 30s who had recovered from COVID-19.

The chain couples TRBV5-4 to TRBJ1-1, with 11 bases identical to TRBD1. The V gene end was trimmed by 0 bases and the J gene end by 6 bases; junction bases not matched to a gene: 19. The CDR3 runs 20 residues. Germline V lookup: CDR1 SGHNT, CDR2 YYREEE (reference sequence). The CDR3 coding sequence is TGTGCCAGCAGCTTGGTAGGGACAGGGGGAGTGCGTCGAGTGTTAGCTGAAGCTTTCTTT. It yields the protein CASSLVGTGGVRRVLAEAFF. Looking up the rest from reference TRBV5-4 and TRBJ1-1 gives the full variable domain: ETGVTQSPTHLIKTRGQQVTLRCSSQSGHNTVSWYQQALGQGPQFIFQYYREEENGRGNFPPRFSGLQFPNYSSELNVNALELDDSALYLCASSLVGTGGVRRVLAEAFFGQGTRLTVV.

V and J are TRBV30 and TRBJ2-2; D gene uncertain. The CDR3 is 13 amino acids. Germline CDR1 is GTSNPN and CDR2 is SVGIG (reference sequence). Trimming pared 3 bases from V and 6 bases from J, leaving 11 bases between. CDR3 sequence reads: CAWSTTQAGELFF. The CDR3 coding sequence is TGTGCCTGGAGCACCACCCAGGCCGGGGAGCTGTTTTTT.

CDR3 region: CASRSNGGYGYTF. The CDR3 region has the DNA TGTGCCAGCAGATCTAACGGGGGGTATGGCTACACCTTC. This chain joins TRBV12-3 or TRBV12-4 and TRBJ1-2; the D gene is possibly TRBD1 (5 bases). The CDR3 consists of 13 residues. Trimming took 6 bases from V and 5 from J, leaving 13 bases between them.

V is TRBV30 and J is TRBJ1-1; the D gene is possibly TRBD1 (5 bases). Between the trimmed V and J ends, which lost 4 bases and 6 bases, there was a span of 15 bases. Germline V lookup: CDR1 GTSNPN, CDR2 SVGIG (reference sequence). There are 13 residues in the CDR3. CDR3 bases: TGTGCCTGGACCGACTCAGGGTACGCTGAAGCTTTCTTT. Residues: CAWTDSGYAEAFF. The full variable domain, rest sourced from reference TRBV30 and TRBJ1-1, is SQTIHQWPATLVQPVGSPLSLECTVEGTSNPNLYWYRQAAGRGLQLLFYSVGIGQISSEVPQNLSASRPQDRQFILSSKKLLLSDSGFYLCAWTDSGYAEAFFGQGTRLTVV.

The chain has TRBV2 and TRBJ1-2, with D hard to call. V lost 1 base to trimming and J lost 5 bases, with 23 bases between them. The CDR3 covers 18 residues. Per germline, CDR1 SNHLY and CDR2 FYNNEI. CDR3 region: CASSEGHRRGRLIYGYTF. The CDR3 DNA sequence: TGTGCCAGCAGTGAAGGGCACAGACGTGGCCGCCTAATTTATGGCTACACCTTC.

The CDR3, as DNA: TGTGCCAGCAGCTCACGGGGGGATTCTGGGGCCAACGTCCTGACTTTC. This gives the protein CASSSRGDSGANVLTF. The chain joins TRBV9 to TRBJ2-6; 7 nucleotides align to TRBD2. V was clipped by 4 bases and J by 1 base; unmatched bases: 5. The CDR3 spans 16 residues. Germline-derived CDR1 and CDR2 are SGDLS and YYNGEE.

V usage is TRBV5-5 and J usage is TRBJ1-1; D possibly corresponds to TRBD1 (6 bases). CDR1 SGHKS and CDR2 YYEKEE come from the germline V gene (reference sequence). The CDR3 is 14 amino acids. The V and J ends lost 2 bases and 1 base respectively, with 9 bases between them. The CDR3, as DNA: TGTGCCAGCAGCTTTGGGACACCGAACACTGAAGCTTTCTTT. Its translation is CASSFGTPNTEAFF.

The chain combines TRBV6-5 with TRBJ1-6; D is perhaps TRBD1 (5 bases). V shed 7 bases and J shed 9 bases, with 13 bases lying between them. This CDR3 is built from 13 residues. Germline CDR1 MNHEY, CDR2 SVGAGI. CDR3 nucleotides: TGTGCCAGCATGGGGCGGGGAAGTTCACCCCTCCACTTT. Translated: CASMGRGSSPLHF.

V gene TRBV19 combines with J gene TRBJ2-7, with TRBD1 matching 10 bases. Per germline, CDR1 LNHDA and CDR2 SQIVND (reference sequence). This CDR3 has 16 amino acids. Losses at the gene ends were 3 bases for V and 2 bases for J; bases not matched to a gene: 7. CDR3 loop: CASSISGQGLPYEQYF. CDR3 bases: TGTGCCAGTAGTATCTCGGGACAGGGGCTACCCTACGAGCAGTACTTC.

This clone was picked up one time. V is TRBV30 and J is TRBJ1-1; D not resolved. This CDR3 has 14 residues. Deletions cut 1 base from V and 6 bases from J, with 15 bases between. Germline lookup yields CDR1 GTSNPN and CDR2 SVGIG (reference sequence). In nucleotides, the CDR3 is TGTGCCTGGAGTGCCCAACCCCGGGTCGCTGAAGCTTTCTTT. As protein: CAWSAQPRVAEAFF. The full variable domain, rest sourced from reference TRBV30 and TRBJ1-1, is SQTIHQWPATLVQPVGSPLSLECTVEGTSNPNLYWYRQAAGRGLQLLFYSVGIGQISSEVPQNLSASRPQDRQFILSSKKLLLSDSGFYLCAWSAQPRVAEAFFGQGTRLTVV.

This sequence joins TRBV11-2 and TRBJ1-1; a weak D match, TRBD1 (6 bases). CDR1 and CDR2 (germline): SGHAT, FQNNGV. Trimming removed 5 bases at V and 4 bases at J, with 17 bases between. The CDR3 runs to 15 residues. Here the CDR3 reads CASSEWAGESTEAFF. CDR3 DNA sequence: TGTGCCAGCAGCGAATGGGCAGGGGAAAGCACTGAAGCTTTCTTT.

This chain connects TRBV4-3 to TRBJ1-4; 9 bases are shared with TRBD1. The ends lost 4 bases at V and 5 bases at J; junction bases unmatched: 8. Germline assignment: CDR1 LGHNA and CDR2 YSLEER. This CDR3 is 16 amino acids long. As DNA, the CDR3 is TGCGCCAGCAGCCCAGACACCGGACAGGGGAATGAAAAACTGTTTTTT. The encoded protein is CASSPDTGQGNEKLFF.

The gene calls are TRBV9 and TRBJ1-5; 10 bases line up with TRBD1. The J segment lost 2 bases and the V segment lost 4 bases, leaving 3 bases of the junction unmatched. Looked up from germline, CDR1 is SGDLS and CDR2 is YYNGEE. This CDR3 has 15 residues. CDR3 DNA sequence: TGTGCCAGCAGCACGGGGACAGGGGGCAATCAGCCCCAGCATTTT. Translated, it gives CASSTGTGGNQPQHF.

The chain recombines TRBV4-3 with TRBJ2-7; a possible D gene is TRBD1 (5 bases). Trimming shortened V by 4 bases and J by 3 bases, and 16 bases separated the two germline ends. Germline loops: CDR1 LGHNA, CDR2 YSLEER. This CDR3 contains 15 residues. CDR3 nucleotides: TGCGCCAGCAGCCGAACCTTGGACACTCTCTACGAGCAGTACTTC. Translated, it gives CASSRTLDTLYEQYF.

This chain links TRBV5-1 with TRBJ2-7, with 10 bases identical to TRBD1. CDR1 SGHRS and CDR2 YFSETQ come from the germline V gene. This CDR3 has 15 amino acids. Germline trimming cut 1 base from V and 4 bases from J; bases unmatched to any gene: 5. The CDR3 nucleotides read TGCGCCAGCAGCTTGCCCTGGGACAGGGGTTACGAGCAGTACTTC. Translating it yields CASSLPWDRGYEQYF.

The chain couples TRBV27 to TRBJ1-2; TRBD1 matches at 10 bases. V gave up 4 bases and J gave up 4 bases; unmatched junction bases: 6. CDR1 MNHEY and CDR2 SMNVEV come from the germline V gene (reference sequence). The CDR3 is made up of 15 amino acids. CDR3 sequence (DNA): TGTGCCAGCAGTTCTAGACAGGGGGCTCCCTATGGCTACACCTTC. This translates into CASSSRQGAPYGYTF.

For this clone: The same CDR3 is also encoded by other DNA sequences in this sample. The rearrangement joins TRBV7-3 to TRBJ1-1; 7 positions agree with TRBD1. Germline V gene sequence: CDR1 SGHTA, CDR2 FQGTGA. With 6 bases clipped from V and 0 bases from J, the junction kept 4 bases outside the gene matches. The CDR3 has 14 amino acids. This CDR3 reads CASRPGQMNTEAFF. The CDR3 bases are TGTGCCAGCAGGCCGGGACAGATGAACACTGAAGCTTTCTTT.

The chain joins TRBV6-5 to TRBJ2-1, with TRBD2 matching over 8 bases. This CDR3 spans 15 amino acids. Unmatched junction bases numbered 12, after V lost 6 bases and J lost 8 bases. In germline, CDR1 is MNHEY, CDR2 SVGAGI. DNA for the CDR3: TGTGCCAGCAGACCCACCGGGGGGGCCGTGGATGAGCAGTTCTTC. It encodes CASRPTGGAVDEQFF.

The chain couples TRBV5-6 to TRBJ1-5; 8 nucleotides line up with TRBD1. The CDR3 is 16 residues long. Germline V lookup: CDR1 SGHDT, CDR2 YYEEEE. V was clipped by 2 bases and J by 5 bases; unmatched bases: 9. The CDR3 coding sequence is TGTGCCAGCAGCTTACAAACAGGGGACAGGTATCAGCCCCAGCATTTT. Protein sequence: CASSLQTGDRYQPQHF.

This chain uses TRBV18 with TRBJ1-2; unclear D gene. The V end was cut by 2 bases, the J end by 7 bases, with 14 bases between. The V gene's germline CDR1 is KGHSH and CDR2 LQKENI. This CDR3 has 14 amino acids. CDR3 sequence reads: CASSPTSSGGGYTF. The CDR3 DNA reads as TGTGCCAGCTCACCAACGTCTTCAGGAGGTGGCTACACCTTC.

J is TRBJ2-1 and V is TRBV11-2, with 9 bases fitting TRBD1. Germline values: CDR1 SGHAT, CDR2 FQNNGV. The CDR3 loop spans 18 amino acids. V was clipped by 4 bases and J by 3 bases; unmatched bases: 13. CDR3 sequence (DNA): TGTGCCAGCAGCTCACCGGGACAGGGTGAGATTAGCTACAATGAGCAGTTCTTC. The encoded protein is CASSSPGQGEISYNEQFF.

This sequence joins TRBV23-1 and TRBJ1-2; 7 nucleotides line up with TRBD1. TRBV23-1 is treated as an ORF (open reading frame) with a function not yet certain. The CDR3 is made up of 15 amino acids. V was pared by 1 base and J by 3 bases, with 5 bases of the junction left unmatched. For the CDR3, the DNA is TGCGCCAGCAGTCAATGTGGAGGGGGCGACTATGGCTACACCTTC. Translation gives CASSQCGGGDYGYTF.

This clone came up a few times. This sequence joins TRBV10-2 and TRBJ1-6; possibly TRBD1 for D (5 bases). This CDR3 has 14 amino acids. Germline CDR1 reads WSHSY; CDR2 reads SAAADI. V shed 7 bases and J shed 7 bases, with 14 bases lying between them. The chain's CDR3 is CASNRQGGNSPLHF. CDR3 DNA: TGCGCCAGCAATAGGCAGGGCGGAAATTCACCCCTCCACTTT.

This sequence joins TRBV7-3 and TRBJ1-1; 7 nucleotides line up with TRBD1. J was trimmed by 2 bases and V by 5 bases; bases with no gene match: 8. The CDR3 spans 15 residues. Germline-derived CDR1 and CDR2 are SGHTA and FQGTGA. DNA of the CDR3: TGTGCCAGCAGCCCGTCAGGGGGTGGAAACACTGAAGCTTTCTTT. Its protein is CASSPSGGGNTEAFF.

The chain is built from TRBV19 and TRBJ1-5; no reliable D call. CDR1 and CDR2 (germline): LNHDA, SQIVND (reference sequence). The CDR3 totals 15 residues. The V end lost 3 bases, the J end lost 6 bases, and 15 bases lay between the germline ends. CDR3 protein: CASSIQRPQGQPQHF. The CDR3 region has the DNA TGTGCCAGTAGTATTCAGAGGCCTCAAGGTCAGCCCCAGCATTTT.

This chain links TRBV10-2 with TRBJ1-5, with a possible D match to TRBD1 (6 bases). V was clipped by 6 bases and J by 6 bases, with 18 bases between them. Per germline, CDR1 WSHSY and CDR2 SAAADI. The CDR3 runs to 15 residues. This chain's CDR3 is CASRETGPAGQPQHF. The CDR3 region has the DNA TGCGCCAGCAGAGAGACAGGCCCAGCGGGTCAGCCCCAGCATTTT.

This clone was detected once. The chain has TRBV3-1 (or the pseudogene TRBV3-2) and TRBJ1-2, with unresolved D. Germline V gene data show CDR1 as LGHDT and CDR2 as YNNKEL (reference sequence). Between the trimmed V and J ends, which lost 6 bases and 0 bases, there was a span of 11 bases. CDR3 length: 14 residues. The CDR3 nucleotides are TGTGCCAGCAGTCCGCGCGGAGCTAACTATGGCTACACCTTC. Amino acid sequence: CASSPRGANYGYTF.